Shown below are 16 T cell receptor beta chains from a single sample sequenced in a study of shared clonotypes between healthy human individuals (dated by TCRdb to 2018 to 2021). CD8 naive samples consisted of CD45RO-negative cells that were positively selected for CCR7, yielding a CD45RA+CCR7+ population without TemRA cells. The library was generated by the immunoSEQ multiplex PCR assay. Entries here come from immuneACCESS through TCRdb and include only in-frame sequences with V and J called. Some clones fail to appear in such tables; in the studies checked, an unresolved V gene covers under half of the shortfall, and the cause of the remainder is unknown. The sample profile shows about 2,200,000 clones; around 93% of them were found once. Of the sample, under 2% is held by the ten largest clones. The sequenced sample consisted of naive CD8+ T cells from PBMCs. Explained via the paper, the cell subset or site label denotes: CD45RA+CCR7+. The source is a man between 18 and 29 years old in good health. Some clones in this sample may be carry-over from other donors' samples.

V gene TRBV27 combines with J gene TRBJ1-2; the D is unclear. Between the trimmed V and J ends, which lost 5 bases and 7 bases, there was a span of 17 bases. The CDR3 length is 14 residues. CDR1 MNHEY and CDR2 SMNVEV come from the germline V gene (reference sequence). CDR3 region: CASSPRTARGGYTF. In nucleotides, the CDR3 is TGTGCCAGCAGTCCCAGGACCGCGCGGGGTGGCTACACCTTC.

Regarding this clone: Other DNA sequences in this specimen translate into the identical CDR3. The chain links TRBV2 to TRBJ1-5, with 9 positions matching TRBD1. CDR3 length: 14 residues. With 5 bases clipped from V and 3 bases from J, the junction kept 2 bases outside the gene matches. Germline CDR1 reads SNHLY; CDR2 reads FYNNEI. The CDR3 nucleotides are TGTGCCAGCAGTCGGACAGGGGACAATCAGCCCCAGCATTTT. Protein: CASSRTGDNQPQHF.

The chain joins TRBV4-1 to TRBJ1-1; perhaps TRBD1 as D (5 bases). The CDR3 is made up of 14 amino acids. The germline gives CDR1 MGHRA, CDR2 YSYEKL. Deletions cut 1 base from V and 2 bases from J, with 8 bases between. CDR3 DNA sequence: TGCGCCAGCAGCCAAGTGGGGGACAACACTGAAGCTTTCTTT. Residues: CASSQVGDNTEAFF.

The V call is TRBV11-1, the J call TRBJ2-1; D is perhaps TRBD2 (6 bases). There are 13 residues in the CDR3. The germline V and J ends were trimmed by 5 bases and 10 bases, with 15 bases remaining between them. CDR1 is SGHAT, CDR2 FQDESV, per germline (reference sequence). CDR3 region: CASSPGSGPEQFF. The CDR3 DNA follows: TGTGCCAGCAGCCCCGGTAGCGGCCCGGAGCAGTTCTTC.

CDR3 residues: CASSESRFGDEQYF. The CDR3 DNA follows: TGCGCCAGCAGTGAGTCCAGGTTTGGCGACGAGCAGTACTTC. The J gene is TRBJ2-7, the V gene TRBV10-1; no clear D. The germline V and J ends were trimmed by 0 bases and 5 bases, with 11 bases remaining between them. The length of the CDR3 is 14 residues. Looked up from germline, CDR1 is WNHNN and CDR2 is SYGVQD (reference sequence).

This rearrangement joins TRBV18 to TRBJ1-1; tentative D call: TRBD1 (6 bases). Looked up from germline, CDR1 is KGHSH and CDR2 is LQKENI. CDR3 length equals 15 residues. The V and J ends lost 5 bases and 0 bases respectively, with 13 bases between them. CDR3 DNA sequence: TGTGCCAGCTCAACAGGGCACGGTATGAACACTGAAGCTTTCTTT. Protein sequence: CASSTGHGMNTEAFF. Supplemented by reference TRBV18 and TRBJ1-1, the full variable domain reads NAGVMQNPRHLVRRRGQEARLRCSPMKGHSHVYWYRQLPEEGLKFMVYLQKENIIDESGMPKERFSAEFPKEGPSILRIQQVVRGDSAAYFCASSTGHGMNTEAFFGQGTRLTVV.

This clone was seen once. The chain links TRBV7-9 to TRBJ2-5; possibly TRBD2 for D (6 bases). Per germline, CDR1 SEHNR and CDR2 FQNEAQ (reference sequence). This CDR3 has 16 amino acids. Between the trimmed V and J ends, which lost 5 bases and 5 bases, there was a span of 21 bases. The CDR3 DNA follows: TGTGCCAGCAGCCCCCCCCTAGCGATCCCACCGGAGACCCAGTACTTC. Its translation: CASSPPLAIPPETQYF.

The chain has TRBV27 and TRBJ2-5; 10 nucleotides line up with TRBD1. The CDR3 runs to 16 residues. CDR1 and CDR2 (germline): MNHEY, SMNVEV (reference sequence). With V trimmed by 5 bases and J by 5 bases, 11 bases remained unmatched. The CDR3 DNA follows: TGTGCCAGCAGTCCACGACAGGGGGCAAAGGAGGAGACCCAGTACTTC. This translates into CASSPRQGAKEETQYF.

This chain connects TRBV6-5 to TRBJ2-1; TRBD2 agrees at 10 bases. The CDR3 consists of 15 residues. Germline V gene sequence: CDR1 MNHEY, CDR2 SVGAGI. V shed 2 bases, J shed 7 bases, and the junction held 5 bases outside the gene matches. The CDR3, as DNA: TGTGCCAGCAGTTACCCAGCGGGGGGGAAAAATGAGCAGTTCTTC. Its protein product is CASSYPAGGKNEQFF.

CDR3 DNA sequence: TGTGCCAGCAGCTTAGAGTATTGGCGGGATGCTGCAGATACGCAGTATTTT. Translation gives CASSLEYWRDAADTQYF. V usage is TRBV7-2 and J usage is TRBJ2-3, with D possibly being TRBD2 (6 bases). Germline CDR1 and CDR2: SGHTA and FQGNSA. This CDR3 contains 17 residues. With 1 base removed from V and 4 bases from J, the gap between germline ends came to 18 bases.

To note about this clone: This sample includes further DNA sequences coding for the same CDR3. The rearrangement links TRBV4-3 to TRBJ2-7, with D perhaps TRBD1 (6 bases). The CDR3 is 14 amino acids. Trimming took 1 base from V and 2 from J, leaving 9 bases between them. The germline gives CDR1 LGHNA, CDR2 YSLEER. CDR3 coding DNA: TGCGCCAGCAGCCAAGGCAGGGGTGCCTACGAGCAGTACTTC. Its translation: CASSQGRGAYEQYF.

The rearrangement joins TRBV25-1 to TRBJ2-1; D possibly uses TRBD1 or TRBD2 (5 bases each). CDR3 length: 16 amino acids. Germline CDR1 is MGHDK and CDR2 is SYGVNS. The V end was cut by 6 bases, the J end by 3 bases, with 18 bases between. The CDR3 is CASSPSTGALYNEQFF. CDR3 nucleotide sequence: TGTGCCAGCAGCCCCTCCACCGGGGCCCTCTACAATGAGCAGTTCTTC.

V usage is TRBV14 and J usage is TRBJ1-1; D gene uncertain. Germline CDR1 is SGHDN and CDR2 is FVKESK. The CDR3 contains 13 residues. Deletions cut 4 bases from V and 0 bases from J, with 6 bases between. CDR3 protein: CASSRVVNTEAFF. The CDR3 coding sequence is TGTGCCAGCAGCCGAGTGGTGAACACTGAAGCTTTCTTT.

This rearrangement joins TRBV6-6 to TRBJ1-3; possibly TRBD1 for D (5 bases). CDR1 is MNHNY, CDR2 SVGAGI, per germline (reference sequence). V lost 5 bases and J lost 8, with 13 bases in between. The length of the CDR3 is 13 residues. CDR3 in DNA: TGTGCCAGCAGTCCCTTGGGGGAGCACACCATATATTTT. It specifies CASSPLGEHTIYF.

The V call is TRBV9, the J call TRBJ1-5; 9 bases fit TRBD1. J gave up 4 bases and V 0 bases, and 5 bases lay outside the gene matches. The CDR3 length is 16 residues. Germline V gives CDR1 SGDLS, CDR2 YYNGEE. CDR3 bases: TGTGCCAGCAGCGTAGGGACAGGGGTCGGTAATCAGCCCCAGCATTTT. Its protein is CASSVGTGVGNQPQHF.

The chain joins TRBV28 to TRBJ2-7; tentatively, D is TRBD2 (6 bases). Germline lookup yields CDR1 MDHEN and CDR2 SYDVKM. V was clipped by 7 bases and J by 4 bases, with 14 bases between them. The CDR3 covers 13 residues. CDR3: CASMRGAGYEQYF. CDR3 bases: TGTGCCAGCATGCGGGGCGCTGGGTACGAGCAGTACTTC.